Detailed here is one T cell receptor (beta chain). Its antigen is currently not known. The record has no base qualities; no much larger clone is one base away. Donors were healthy HIV-negative adults with no recently reported acute infections or vaccinations. All donors were Caucasian adults living in Nashville, Tennessee, USA. CD4+ T cells were enriched by magnetic negative selection; naive cells were then positively selected on CD45RA, and the negative fraction formed the memory subset. After blood collection by leukapheresis, PBMCs were isolated using Ficoll-Histopaque density gradient centrifugation and then cryopreserved in the vapor phase of liquid nitrogen. Analytical flow cytometry was used to check the purity and quantity of each magnetically sorted T cell population. Genomic DNA was isolated from each sorted fraction and quantified by UV absorbance on a Nanodrop 2000c. Using the deep immunoSEQ assay, TCR CDR3 regions were amplified from genomic DNA by multiplex PCR. Extracted genomic DNA from each cell subset was distributed evenly across all wells of several immunoSEQ 96-well plates, and each plate was treated as a replicate. For sorted subsets, each replicate PCR was loaded with approximately 200 ng genomic DNA, equivalent to 32,000 or so T cell genomes. Purified libraries were measured with a Qubit 3.0 fluorometer, size-checked on a Bioanalyzer 2100, and measured again with the KAPA Library Quantification kit. Each immunoSEQ 96-well plate was sequenced on its own single-read 150-cycle Illumina NextSeq 550 flow cell. In the authors' own workflow: Because the immunoSEQ output included only junctional sequences and no quality scores, the filtering could not be the same as the filtering used for full-length reads. To assign V/J genes and CDR3, sequences were annotated against IMGT germline references using PyIR, a Python wrapper for IgBLAST v1.9. Reads were filtered out if the reads had weak V/J assignments (E-value above 1e-6), no CDR3, stop codons, out-of-frame junctions, or ambiguous translated residues. V3J clonotypes were defined as sequences sharing an identical inferred V gene, J gene, and CDR3 amino acid sequence. To compute the percentage overlap between repertoires, the number of shared unique clonotypes was divided by the size of the smaller repertoire. RTK rarefaction, the Chao1 estimator, and Recon v2.1 estimates of unobserved clonotypes were used to assess repertoire richness. Generation probabilities for all TCRbeta clonotypes obtained by the gDNA method from a handful of donors were computed using OLGA. Not all clones reach the TCRdb copy of this immuneACCESS table, which keeps in-frame sequences only. Checked studies attribute under half of the gap to unresolved V genes and leave the rest unexplained. The V and J calls and the clone size are those of that table, but D and trimming were determined from the DNA. The sample table records around 2.1 million clones; approximately 94% of these occur just once. 0.1% to 0.15% of the sample is taken by the ten largest.

This entry comes from a study of shared clonotypes between healthy human individuals (dated by TCRdb to 2019 to 2021). With respect to the entire study: A few men and a couple of women, aged 18 to 49 years, made up the cohort. To increase sequencing depth and limit assay-specific biases, TCR repertoire library preparation and sequencing were carried out by different laboratories using diverse techniques. Each donor's leukapheresis produced roughly between about 0.8 and 8.9 billion PBMCs. Blood TCR repertoires of roughly five healthy adults were deeply sequenced to estimate repertoire size and the extent of clonotype sharing between individuals. For each donor, three plates each were used for CD4 naive and CD4 memory, two plates were used for CD8 naive, and one plate was used for CD8 memory. What the authors observed across the whole study: Pairwise subsampling led to the expectation that sequencing depth would affect the degree of clonotype sharing among donors. Across a few donors, 4.5% to 6.5% of naive CD4, 3.5% of naive CD8, around 2.1% of memory CD4, and approximately 0.42% of memory CD8 clonotypes were shared. Naive subsets generally had larger estimated clonotype richness than memory subsets did. Incomplete sequencing was indicated by rarefaction of sorted-subset datasets, despite the large sequencing depth. The genetic and exposure-history diversity represented was limited by the small number of donors. Compared with non-shared clonotypes, the clonotypes found in all four sorted-subset donors had higher generation probabilities. Sampling was restricted to blood, and TCR repertoires in tissues likely differ from the TCR repertoires found in blood.

Trimming removed 2 bases from V and 1 base from J; the gene matches leave 14 bases unexplained. Sequences KGHSH (CDR1) and LQKENI (CDR2) are obtained from the germline V gene. There are 19 amino acids in the CDR3, from cysteine to phenylalanine inclusive. Only the CDR3 DNA is retained, 57 bases long and in frame from the first base. The sample comprised naive CD4+ T cells sorted from blood. Explained via the paper, the cell subset or site label denotes: CD45RA+ positively selected. The sequence was collected from a man between 18 and 35 years old in good health. The V and J genes are TRBV18 and TRBJ1-3, with 7 junctional bases fitting TRBD1. CDR3 region: CASSPVLAPGQRSGNTIYF. The nucleotides are TGTGCCAGCTCACCAGTCTTGGCACCGGGACAGAGATCTGGAAACACCATATATTTT.